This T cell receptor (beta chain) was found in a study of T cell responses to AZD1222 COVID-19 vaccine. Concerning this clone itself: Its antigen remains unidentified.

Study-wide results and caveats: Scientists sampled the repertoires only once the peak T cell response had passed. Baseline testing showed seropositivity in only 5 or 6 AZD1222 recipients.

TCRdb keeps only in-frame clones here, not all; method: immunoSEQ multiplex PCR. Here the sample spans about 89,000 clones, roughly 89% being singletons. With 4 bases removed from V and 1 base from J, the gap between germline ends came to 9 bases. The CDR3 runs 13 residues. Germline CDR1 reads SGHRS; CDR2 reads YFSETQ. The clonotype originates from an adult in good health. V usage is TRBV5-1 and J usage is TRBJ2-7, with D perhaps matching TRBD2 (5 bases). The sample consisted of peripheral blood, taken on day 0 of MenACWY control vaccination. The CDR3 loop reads CASSGGASYEQYF. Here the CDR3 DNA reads TGCGCCAGCAGCGGAGGAGCTTCCTACGAGCAGTACTTC.